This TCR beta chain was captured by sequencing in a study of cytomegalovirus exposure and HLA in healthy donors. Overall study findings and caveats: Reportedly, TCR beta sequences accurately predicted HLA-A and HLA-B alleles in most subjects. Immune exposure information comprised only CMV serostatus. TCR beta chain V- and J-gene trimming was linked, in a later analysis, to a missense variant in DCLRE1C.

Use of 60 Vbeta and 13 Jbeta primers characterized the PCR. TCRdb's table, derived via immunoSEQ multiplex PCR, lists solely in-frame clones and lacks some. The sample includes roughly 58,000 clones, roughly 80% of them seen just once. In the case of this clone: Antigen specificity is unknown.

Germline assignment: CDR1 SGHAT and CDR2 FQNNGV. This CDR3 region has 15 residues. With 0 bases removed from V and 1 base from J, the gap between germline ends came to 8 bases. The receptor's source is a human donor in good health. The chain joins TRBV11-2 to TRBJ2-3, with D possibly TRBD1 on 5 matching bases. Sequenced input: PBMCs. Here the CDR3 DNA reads TGTGCCAGCAGCTTAGACAGGGTGGGCACAGATACGCAGTATTTT. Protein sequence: CASSLDRVGTDTQYF.